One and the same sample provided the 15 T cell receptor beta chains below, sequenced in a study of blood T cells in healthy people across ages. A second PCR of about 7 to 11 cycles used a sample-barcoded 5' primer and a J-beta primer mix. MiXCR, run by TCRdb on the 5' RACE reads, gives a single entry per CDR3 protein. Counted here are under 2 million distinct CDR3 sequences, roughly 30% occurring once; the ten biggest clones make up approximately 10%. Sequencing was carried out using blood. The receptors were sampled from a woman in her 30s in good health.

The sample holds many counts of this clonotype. For the CDR3, the DNA is TGTGCCAGCAGCCAAGGGCAGGGGAATTCACCCCTCCACTTT. This codes for CASSQGQGNSPLHF. This chain uses TRBV3-1 with TRBJ1-6; D is perhaps TRBD1 (6 bases). CDR3 length: 14 residues. V was trimmed by 1 base and J by 7 bases, leaving 8 bases between them. Germline V lookup: CDR1 LGHDT, CDR2 YNNKEL (reference sequence).

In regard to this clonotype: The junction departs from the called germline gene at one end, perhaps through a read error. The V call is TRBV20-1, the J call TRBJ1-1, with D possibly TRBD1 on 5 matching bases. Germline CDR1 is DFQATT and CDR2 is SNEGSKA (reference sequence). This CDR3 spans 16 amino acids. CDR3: CSAGDLLRDFNTEAFF. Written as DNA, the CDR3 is TGCAGTGCTGGAGATCTATTAAGGGACTTCAACACTGAAGCTTTCTTT.

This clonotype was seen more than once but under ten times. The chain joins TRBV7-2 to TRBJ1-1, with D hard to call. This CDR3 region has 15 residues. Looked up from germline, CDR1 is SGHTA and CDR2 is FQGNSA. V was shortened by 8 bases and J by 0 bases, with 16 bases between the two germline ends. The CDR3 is CASASLVGLNTEAFF. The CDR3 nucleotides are TGTGCCAGCGCATCCCTTGTGGGCTTGAACACTGAAGCTTTCTTT.

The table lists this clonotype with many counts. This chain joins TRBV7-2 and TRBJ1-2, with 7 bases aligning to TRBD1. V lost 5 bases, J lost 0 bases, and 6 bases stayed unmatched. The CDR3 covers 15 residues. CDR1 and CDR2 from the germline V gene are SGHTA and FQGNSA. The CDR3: CASSLTGTANYGYTF. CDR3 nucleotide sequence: TGTGCCAGCAGCCTAACCGGGACAGCTAACTATGGCTACACCTTC.

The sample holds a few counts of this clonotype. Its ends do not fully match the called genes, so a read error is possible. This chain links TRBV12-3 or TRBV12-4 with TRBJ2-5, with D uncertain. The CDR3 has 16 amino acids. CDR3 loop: CASSLPATKYQEAQYF. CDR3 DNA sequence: TGTGCCAGCAGTTTACCCGCAACCAAGTACCAAGAGGCCCAGTACTTC.

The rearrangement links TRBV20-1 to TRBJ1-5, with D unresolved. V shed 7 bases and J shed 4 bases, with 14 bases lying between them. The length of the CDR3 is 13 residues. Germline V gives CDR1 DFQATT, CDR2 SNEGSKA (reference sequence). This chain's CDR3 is CSVRVLANQPQHF. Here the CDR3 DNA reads TGCAGTGTTAGGGTCTTGGCTAATCAGCCCCAGCATTTT.

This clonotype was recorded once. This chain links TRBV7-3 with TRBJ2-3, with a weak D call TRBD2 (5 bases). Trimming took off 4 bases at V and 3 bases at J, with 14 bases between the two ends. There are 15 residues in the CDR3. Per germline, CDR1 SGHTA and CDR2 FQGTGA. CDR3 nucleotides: TGTGCCAGCAGCTCGCGGGCCGCTATAACAGATACGCAGTATTTT. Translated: CASSSRAAITDTQYF. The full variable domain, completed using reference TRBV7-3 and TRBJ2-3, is GAGVSQTPSNKVTEKGKYVELRCDPISGHTALYWYRQSLGQGPEFLIYFQGTGAADDSGLPNDRFFAVRPEGSVSTLKIQRTERGDSAVYLCASSSRAAITDTQYFGPGTRLTVL.

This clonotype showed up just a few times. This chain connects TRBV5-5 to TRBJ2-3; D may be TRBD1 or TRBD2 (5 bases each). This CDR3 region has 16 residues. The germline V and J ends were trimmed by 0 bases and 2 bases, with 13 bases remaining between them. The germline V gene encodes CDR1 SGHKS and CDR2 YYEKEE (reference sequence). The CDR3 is CASSLVRGTYTDTQYF. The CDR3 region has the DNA TGTGCCAGCAGCTTGGTGAGAGGGACCTACACAGATACGCAGTATTTT.

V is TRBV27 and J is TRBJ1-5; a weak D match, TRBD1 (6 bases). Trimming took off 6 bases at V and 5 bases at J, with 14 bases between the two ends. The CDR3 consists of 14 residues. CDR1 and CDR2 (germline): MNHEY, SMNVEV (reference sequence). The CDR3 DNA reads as TGTGCCAGCAGATTCGAGGGGGTACATCAGCCCCAGCATTTT. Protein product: CASRFEGVHQPQHF.

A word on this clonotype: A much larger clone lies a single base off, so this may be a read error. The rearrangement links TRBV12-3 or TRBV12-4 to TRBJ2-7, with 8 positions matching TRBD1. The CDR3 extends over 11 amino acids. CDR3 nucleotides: TGTGCCTGCAGTTTAGGGACAGGGCAGTACTTC. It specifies CACSLGTGQYF.

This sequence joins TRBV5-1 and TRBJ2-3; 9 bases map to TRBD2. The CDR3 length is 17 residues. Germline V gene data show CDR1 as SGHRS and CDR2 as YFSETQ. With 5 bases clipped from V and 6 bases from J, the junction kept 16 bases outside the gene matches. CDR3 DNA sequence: TGCGCCAGCAGACAAACCATTAGCGGGAGTAGGGCGGATACGCAGTATTTT. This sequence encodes CASRQTISGSRADTQYF.

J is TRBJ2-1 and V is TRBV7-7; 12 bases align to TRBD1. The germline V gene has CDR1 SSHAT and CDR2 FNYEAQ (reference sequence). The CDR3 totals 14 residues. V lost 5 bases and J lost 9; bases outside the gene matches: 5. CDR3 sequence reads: CASSAGQGAREQFF. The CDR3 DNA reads TGTGCCAGCAGCGCGGGACAGGGGGCGCGTGAGCAGTTCTTC. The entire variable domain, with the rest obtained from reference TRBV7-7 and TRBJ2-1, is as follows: GAGVSQSPRYKVTKRGQDVTLRCDPISSHATLYWYQQALGQGPEFLTYFNYEAQPDKSGLPSDRFSAERPEGSISTLTIQRTEQRDSAMYRCASSAGQGAREQFFGPGTRLTVL.

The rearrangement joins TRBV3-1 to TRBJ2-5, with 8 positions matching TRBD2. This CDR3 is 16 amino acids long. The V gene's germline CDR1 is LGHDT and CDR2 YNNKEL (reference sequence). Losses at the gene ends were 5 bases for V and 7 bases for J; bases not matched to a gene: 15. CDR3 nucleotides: TGTGCCAGCAGCGATAAAGGCACTAGCGGTACGGGGACCCAGTACTTC. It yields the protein CASSDKGTSGTGTQYF.

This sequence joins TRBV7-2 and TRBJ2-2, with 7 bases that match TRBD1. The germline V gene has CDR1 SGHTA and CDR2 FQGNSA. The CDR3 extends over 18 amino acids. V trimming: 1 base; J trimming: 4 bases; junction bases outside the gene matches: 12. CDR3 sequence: CASSLVGMLGTVTGELFF. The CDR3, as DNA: TGTGCCAGCAGCTTAGTTGGGATGTTGGGGACAGTCACCGGGGAGCTGTTTTTT. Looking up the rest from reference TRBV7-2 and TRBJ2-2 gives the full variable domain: GAGVSQSPSNKVTEKGKDVELRCDPISGHTALYWYRQSLGQGLEFLIYFQGNSAPDKSGLPSDRFSAERTGGSVSTLTIQRTQQEDSAVYLCASSLVGMLGTVTGELFFGEGSRLTVL.

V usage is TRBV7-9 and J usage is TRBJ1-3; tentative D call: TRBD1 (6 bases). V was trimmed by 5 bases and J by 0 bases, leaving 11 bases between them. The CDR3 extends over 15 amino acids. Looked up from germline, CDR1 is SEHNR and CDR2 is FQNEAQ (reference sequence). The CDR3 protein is CASSNRASSGNTIYF. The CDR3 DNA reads TGTGCCAGCAGCAACAGGGCCTCCTCTGGAAACACCATATATTTT.